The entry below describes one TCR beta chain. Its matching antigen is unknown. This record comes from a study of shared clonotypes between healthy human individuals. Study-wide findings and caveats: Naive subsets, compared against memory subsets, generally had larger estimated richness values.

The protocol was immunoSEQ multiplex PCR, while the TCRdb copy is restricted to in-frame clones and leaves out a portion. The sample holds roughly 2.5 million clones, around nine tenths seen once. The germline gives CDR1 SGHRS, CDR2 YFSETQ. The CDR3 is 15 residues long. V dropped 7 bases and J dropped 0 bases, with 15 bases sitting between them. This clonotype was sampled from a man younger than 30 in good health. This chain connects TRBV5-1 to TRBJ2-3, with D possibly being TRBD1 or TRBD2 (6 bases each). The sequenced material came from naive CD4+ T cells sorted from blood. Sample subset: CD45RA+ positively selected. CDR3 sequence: CASELWGASTDTQYF. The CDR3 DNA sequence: TGCGCCAGCGAGCTGTGGGGGGCTAGCACAGATACGCAGTATTTT.